The source of this T cell receptor (beta chain) is a study of neoadjuvant anti-PD-1 for oral cavity cancer. This CDR3 contains 14 residues. The germline V gene encodes CDR1 SGHTS and CDR2 YDEGEE. Trimming stripped 1 base from V and 9 bases from J, with 16 bases between. Sequencing was performed with immunoSEQ multiplex PCR; in TCRdb, only in-frame clones are kept and a portion is missing. Among over 60,000 clones, approximately 87% were seen once, and the ten largest hold roughly 2.9%. Noted time point: after neoadjuvant nivolumab, at surgical resection. The chain has TRBV5-8 and TRBJ2-5; perhaps D is TRBD1 or TRBD2 (5 bases each). The sequences come from PBMCs, collected after nivolumab (anti-PD-1) treatment. The source of this sequence is a person aged 40 to 85 with oral cavity squamous cell carcinoma. CDR3 bases: TGTGCCAGCAGCTTGTGGCAGGGACCCCAGGCCCAGTACTTC. Residues: CASSLWQGPQAQYF.